The 9 T cell receptor beta chains reported below all come from one sample, sequenced in a study of blood T cells in healthy people across ages. Alongside a J-beta primer mix, a sample-barcoded 5' primer served in a second PCR lasting about 7 to 12 cycles. TCRdb reprocessed the 5' RACE reads via MiXCR and lists one record per CDR3 protein. The top ten clones hold roughly 30% of a sample with fewer than 800,000 distinct CDR3 sequences, 49% of them seen once. Sequenced input: blood. Source of these receptors: a woman aged 60-75 years in good health.

The chain has TRBV5-1 and TRBJ2-5; D is perhaps TRBD2 (5 bases). The CDR3 runs 14 residues. The germline V and J ends were trimmed by 2 bases and 5 bases, with 13 bases remaining between them. The germline V gene has CDR1 SGHRS and CDR2 YFSETQ. This CDR3 reads CASSLLSSSETQYF. The CDR3 nucleotides are TGCGCCAGCAGCTTATTATCTAGCAGTGAGACCCAGTACTTC. Full variable domain (outside the CDR3, taken from reference TRBV5-1 and TRBJ2-5): KAGVTQTPRYLIKTRGQQVTLSCSPISGHRSVSWYQQTPGQGLQFLFEYFSETQRNKGNFPGRFSGRQFSNSRSEMNVSTLELGDSALYLCASSLLSSSETQYFGPGTRLLVL.

The chain has TRBV3-1 and TRBJ2-1; D is perhaps TRBD2 (6 bases). CDR1 is LGHDT, CDR2 YNNKEL, per germline (reference sequence). V was trimmed by 4 bases and J by 6 bases, leaving 16 bases between them. The CDR3 contains 15 residues. Written as DNA, the CDR3 is TGTGCCAGCAGCCGTTTTGGAGGGGCGGGCAATGAGCAGTTCTTC. Translation: CASSRFGGAGNEQFF.

The table lists this clonotype with many counts. The J gene is TRBJ2-7, the V gene TRBV20-1; TRBD2 matches at 7 bases. Unmatched junction bases numbered 10, after V lost 2 bases and J lost 3 bases. The V gene's germline CDR1 is DFQATT and CDR2 SNEGSKA (reference sequence). The CDR3 has 15 amino acids. In DNA, the CDR3 is TGCAGTGCTAGACCGGGGGGAGCGCTAAACTACGAGCAGTACTTC. It translates to CSARPGGALNYEQYF.

A few counts support this clonotype. This chain connects TRBV6-6 to TRBJ2-7, with D possibly being TRBD2 (6 bases). The CDR3 has 15 residues. Trimming left V 0 bases short and J 5 bases short, with 14 bases between. Germline CDR1 reads MNHNY; CDR2 reads SVGAGI (reference sequence). The CDR3 here is CASSYSGGNFDEQYF. As DNA, the CDR3 is TGTGCCAGCAGTTACTCGGGCGGGAATTTCGACGAGCAGTACTTC.

This clonotype appeared a single time. The chain has TRBV12-3 or TRBV12-4 and TRBJ1-1, with no clear D. The CDR3 sequence is 15 residues long. The ends were cut back, 7 bases at V and 1 base at J, with 16 bases in the middle. CDR3 nucleotide sequence: TGTGCCAGCACCCGACCTAACCTGAGGAACACTGAAGCTTTCTTT. This gives the protein CASTRPNLRNTEAFF.

This rearrangement joins TRBV5-6 to TRBJ2-3, with a weak D call TRBD1 (5 bases). CDR3 length: 15 residues. With 3 bases removed from V and 8 bases from J, the gap between germline ends came to 19 bases. The germline gives CDR1 SGHDT, CDR2 YYEEEE. CDR3 coding DNA: TGTGCCAGCAGCTCCGATCTGCGGAGCCAGGGTACGCAGTATTTT. Protein sequence: CASSSDLRSQGTQYF.

The sample holds a few counts of this clonotype. This rearrangement joins TRBV20-1 to TRBJ1-2; D call uncertain. The CDR3 spans 12 residues. Germline values: CDR1 DFQATT, CDR2 SNEGSKA (reference sequence). V was trimmed by 0 bases and J by 4 bases, leaving 6 bases between them. CDR3 loop: CSARDRVYGYTF. CDR3 nucleotide sequence: TGCAGTGCTAGAGATCGGGTCTATGGCTACACCTTC.

This clonotype was detected a few times. The chain has TRBV20-1 and TRBJ2-7; no clear D gene. The CDR3 is made up of 15 amino acids. Trimming pared 2 bases from V and 5 bases from J, leaving 19 bases between. Germline CDR1 DFQATT, CDR2 SNEGSKA (reference sequence). In DNA form, the CDR3 reads TGCAGTGCTAGAAGATTGGAACCTTTTAGGAACGAGCAGTACTTC. Translated, it gives CSARRLEPFRNEQYF.

CDR3 nucleotides: TGCGCCAGCAGCCAATTCCGGACAGGCAGCGAGCAGTACTTC. This gives the protein CASSQFRTGSEQYF. The V gene is TRBV4-1, the J gene TRBJ2-7, with TRBD1 matching 7 bases. This CDR3 is built from 14 residues. V trimming: 2 bases; J trimming: 6 bases; junction bases outside the gene matches: 7. CDR1 is MGHRA, CDR2 YSYEKL, per germline.